The clone carrying this T cell receptor beta chain has only a few counts. As yet, its antigen is unknown. Additional DNA sequences in this sample encode the identical CDR3. The V gene end was trimmed by 6 bases and the J gene end by 0 bases; junction bases not matched to a gene: 4. Per germline, CDR1 SGDLS and CDR2 YYNGEE. The CDR3 runs to 14 residues. The sample is drawn from a study of beta chain features in type 1 diabetes. Study at large: Cell yields, gender and age were similar in healthy donors and patients. General study results and limits: VDJ junctions in type 1 diabetes patients carried more deletions and fewer insertions. TCRB CDR3s from Type 1 diabetes patients were moderately but significantly shorter in all four CD4+ subsets.

Reverse transcribing all isolated RNA meant expressed TCRB transcripts were sequenced. Measured with immunoSEQ multiplex PCR; TCRdb has only the in-frame clones, and not every one. Of 640,000 or so clones in the sample, roughly an eighth were seen once. The specimen was naive CD4+ T cells from blood. This TCR derives from a man aged 18 to 29 with type 1 diabetes. V is TRBV9 and J is TRBJ2-3, with 7 bases aligning to TRBD2. The CDR3 sequence is CASTSGVSTDTQYF. CDR3 nucleotide sequence: TGTGCCAGCACAAGCGGGGTTAGCACAGATACGCAGTATTTT.